The 5 T cell receptor beta chains presented below share a single source sample, sequenced in a study of blood T cell repertoires in COVID-19. Sequencing used immunoSEQ multiplex PCR; TCRdb keeps in-frame clones, though not all of them. The sample lists about 110,000 clones; about 88% were seen once. Input material: peripheral blood. These TCRs come from a human donor in a cohort sampled during active COVID-19.

This clone was counted once. The rearrangement uses TRBV5-1 and TRBJ2-3; TRBD1 is a possible D gene (6 bases). The germline CDR1 and CDR2 sequences are SGHRS and YFSETQ. Trimming stripped 4 bases from V and 4 bases from J, with 16 bases between. The CDR3 length is 15 residues. CDR3 sequence: CASSLGASYADTQYF. The CDR3 coding sequence is TGCGCCAGCAGCCTGGGGGCCAGCTACGCAGATACGCAGTATTTT.

This chain joins TRBV6-5 and TRBJ2-7; 7 positions match TRBD1. V shed 6 bases and J 7 bases; nucleotides not matched to a gene: 12. CDR3 length equals 14 residues. Germline-derived CDR1 and CDR2 are MNHEY and SVGAGI. The CDR3 DNA follows: TGTGCCAGCAGGCGCGACAGGGTAGTCGGAGAGCAGTACTTC. Translation: CASRRDRVVGEQYF.

The V and J genes are TRBV27 and TRBJ1-2; D unresolved. This CDR3 comprises 14 residues. V dropped 2 bases and J dropped 2 bases, with 9 bases sitting between them. Germline assignment: CDR1 MNHEY and CDR2 SMNVEV (reference sequence). CDR3 DNA sequence: TGTGCCAGCAGTTTACGGTCCGAGAACTATGGCTACACCTTC. This sequence encodes CASSLRSENYGYTF.

The chain joins TRBV11-2 to TRBJ2-2; D ambiguous. Between the trimmed V and J ends, which lost 1 base and 0 bases, there was a span of 9 bases. CDR1 is SGHAT, CDR2 FQNNGV, per germline. The length of the CDR3 is 16 residues. The CDR3 coding sequence is TGTGCCAGCAGCTTAGTCCCTAACGCGAACACCGGGGAGCTGTTTTTT. Residues: CASSLVPNANTGELFF. The full variable domain, with the rest looked up from reference TRBV11-2 and TRBJ2-2, is EAGVAQSPRYKIIEKRQSVAFWCNPISGHATLYWYQQILGQGPKLLIQFQNNGVVDDSQLPKDRFSAERLKGVDSTLKIQPAKLEDSAVYLCASSLVPNANTGELFFGEGSRLTVL.

The J gene is TRBJ1-2, the V gene TRBV6-5; 9 bases match TRBD1. This CDR3 is 16 amino acids long. CDR1 is MNHEY, CDR2 SVGAGI, per germline. With V trimmed by 4 bases and J by 5 bases, 11 bases remained unmatched. The CDR3 protein is CASSSDDRGVRYGYTF. The DNA for the CDR3 is TGTGCCAGCAGTTCGGACGACAGGGGGGTTCGGTATGGCTACACCTTC.